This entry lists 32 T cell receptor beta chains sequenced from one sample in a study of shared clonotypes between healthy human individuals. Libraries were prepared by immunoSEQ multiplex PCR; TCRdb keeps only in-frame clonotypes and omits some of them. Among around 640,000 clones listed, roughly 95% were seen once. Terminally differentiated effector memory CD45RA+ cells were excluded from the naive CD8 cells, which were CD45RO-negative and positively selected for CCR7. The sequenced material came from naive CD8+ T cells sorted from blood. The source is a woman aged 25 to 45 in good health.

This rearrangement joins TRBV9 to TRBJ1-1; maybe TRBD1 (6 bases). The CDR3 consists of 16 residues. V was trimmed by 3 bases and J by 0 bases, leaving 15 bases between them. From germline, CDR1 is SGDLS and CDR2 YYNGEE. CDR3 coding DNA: TGTGCCAGCAGCGCGAGAACAGGGACCTTGAACACTGAAGCTTTCTTT. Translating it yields CASSARTGTLNTEAFF.

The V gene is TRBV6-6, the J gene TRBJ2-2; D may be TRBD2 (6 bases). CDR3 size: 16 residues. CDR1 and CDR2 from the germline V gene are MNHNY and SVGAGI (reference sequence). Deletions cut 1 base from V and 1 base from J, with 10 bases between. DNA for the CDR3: TGTGCCAGCAGTTACTTAGCTAGCGAGAACACCGGGGAGCTGTTTTTT. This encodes CASSYLASENTGELFF.

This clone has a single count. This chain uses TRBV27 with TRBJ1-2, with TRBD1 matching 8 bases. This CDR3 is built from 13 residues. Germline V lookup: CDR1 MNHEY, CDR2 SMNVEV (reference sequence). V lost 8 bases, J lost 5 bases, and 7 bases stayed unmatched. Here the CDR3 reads CASGSGTGYGYTF. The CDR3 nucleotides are TGTGCCAGCGGGTCCGGGACAGGTTATGGCTACACCTTC.

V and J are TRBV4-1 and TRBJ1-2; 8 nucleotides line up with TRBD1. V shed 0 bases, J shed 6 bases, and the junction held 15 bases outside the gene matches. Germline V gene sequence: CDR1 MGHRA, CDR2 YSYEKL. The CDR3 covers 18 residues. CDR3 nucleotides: TGCGCCAGCAGCCAAGATCCCAGGACAGGGACGGGAAGGAATGGCTACACCTTC. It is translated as CASSQDPRTGTGRNGYTF.

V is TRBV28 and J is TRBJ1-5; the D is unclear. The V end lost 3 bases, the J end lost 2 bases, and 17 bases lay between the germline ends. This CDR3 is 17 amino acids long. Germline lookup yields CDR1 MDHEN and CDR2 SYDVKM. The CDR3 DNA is TGTGCCAGCAGTTTCCCCCCACGGGAGGTGGGCAATCAGCCCCAGCATTTT. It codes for CASSFPPREVGNQPQHF.

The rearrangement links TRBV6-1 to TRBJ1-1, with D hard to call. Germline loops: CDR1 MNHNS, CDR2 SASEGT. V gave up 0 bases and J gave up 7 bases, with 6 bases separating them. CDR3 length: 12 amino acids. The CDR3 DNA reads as TGTGCCAGCAGTGAAGCGCGGGGTGAAGCTTTCTTT. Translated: CASSEARGEAFF.

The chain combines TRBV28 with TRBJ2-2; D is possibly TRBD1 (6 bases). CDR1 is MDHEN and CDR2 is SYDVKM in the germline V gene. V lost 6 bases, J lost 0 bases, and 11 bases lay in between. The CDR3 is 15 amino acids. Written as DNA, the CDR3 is TGTGCCAGCAGGGAGACAGGAACGAACACCGGGGAGCTGTTTTTT. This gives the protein CASRETGTNTGELFF.

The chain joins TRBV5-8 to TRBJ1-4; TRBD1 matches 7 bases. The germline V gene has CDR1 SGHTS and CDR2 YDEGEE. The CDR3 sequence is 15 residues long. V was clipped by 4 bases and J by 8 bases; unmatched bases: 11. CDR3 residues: CASSLGTAEGEKLFF. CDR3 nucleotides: TGTGCCAGCAGCCTCGGGACAGCTGAAGGGGAAAAACTGTTTTTT.

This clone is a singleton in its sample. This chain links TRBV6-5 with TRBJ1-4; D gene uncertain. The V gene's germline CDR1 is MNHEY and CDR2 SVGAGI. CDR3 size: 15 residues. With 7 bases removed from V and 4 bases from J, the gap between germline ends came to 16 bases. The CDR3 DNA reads TGTGCCAGCACCACACGGTGGCAGAATAATGAAAAACTGTTTTTT. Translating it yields CASTTRWQNNEKLFF.

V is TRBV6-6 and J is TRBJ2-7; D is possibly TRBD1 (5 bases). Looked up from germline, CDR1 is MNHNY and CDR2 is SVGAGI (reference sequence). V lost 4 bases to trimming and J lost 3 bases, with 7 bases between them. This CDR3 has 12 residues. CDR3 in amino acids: CASSSQDYEQYF. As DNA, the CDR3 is TGTGCCAGCAGTTCACAGGACTACGAGCAGTACTTC.

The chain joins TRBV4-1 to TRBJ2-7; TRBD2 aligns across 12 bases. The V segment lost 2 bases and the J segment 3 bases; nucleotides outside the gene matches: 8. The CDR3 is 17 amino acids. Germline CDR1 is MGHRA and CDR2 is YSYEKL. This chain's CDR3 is CASSQFLTSGSGYEQYF. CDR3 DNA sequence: TGCGCCAGCAGCCAATTCCTGACTAGCGGGAGTGGCTACGAGCAGTACTTC.

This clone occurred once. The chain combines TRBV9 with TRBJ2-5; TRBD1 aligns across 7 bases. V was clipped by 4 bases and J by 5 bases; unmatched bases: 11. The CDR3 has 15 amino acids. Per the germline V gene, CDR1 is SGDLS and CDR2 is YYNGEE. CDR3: CASSLGGVPTETQYF. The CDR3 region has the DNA TGTGCCAGCAGCCTAGGGGGCGTTCCGACGGAGACCCAGTACTTC.

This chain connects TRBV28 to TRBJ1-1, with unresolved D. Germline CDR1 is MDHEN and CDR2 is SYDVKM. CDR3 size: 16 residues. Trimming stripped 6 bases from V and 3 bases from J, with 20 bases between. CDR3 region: CASSPRFLVSDTEAFF. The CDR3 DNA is TGTGCCAGCAGCCCGCGATTCTTGGTATCCGACACTGAAGCTTTCTTT.

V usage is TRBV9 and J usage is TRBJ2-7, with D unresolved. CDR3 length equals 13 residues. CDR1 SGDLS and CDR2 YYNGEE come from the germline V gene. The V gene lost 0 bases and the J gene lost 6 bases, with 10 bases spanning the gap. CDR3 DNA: TGTGCCAGCAGCGTAGGGAGTGTTCCCGAGCAGTACTTC. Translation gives CASSVGSVPEQYF.

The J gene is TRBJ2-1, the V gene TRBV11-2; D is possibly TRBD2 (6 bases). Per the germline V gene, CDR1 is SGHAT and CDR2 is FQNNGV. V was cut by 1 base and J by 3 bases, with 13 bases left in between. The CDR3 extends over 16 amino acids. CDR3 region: CASSLGSGPRYNEQFF. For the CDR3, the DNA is TGTGCCAGCAGCTTAGGTAGCGGACCTCGCTACAATGAGCAGTTCTTC.

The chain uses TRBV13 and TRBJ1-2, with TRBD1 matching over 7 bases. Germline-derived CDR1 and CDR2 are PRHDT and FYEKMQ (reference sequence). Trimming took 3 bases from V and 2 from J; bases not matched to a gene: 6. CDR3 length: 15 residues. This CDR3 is CASSFDRGQNYGYTF. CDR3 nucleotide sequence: TGTGCCAGCAGCTTCGACCGGGGACAGAACTATGGCTACACCTTC.

CDR3 nucleotide sequence: TGTGCCAGCAGCTTGGCCGGGAGGGGCAAGGACGAGCAGTACTTC. Protein sequence: CASSLAGRGKDEQYF. The chain has TRBV5-4 and TRBJ2-7, with TRBD2 identical over 8 bases. V lost 0 bases and J lost 5; bases outside the gene matches: 7. Germline V CDR1 and CDR2: SGHNT, YYREEE (reference sequence). The CDR3 covers 15 residues.

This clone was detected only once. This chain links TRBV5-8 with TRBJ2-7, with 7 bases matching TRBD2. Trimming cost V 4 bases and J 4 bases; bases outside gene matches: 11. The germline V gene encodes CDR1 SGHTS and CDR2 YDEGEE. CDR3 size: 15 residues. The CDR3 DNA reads TGTGCCAGCAGCCTGCTTCGTCTAGCGGAGTACGAGCAGTACTTC. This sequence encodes CASSLLRLAEYEQYF.

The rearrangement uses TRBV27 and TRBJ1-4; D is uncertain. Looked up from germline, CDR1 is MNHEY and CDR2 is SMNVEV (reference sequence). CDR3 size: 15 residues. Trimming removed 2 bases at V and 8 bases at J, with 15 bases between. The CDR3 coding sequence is TGTGCCAGCAGTTTAGAGGCCAGTCCGAGCGAAAAACTGTTTTTT. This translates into CASSLEASPSEKLFF.

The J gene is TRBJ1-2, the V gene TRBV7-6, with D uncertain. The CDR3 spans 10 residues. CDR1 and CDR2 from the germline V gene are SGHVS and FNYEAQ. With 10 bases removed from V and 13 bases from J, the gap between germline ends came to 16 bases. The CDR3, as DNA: TGTGCCACCCAGGAGGGAGGGCGCACCTTC. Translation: CATQEGGRTF.

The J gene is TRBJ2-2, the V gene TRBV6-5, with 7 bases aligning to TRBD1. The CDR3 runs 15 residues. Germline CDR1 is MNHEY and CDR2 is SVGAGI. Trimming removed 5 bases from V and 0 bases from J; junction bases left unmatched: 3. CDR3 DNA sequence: TGTGCCAGCAGTCGGGACAGAACGAACACCGGGGAGCTGTTTTTT. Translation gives CASSRDRTNTGELFF.

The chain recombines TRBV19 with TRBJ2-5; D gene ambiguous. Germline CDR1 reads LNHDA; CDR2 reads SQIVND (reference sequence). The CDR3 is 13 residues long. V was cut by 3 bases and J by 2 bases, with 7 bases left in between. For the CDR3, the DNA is TGTGCCAGTAGTATTGCCTATCAAGAGACCCAGTACTTC. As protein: CASSIAYQETQYF.

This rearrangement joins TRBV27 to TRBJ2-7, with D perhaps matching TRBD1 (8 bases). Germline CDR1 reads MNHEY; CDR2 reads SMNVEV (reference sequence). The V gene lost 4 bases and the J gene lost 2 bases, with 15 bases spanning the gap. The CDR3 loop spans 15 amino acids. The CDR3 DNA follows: TGTGCCAGCAGTTCTGGACAGGGAGGGCCCTACGAGCAGTACTTC. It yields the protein CASSSGQGGPYEQYF.

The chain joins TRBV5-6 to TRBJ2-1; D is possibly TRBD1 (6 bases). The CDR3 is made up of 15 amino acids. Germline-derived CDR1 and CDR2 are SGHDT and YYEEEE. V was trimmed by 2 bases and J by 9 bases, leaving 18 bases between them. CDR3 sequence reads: CASSLQGDLTGEQFF. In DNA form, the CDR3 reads TGTGCCAGCAGCTTACAGGGCGATTTAACGGGTGAGCAGTTCTTC.

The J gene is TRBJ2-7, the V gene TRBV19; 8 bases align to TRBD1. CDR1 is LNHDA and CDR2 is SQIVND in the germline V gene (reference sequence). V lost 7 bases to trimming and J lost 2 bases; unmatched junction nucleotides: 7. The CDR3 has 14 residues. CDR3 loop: CASTAGTGAYEQYF. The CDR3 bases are TGTGCCAGTACCGCTGGGACAGGAGCCTACGAGCAGTACTTC.

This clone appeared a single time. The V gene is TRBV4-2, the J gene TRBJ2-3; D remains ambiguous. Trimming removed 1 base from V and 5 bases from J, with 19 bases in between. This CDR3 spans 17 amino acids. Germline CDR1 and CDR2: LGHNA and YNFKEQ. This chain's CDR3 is CASSQVGLKVVKDTQYF. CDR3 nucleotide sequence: TGTGCCAGCAGCCAAGTCGGCCTCAAAGTGGTAAAAGATACGCAGTATTTT.

The CDR3 reads CASSAGTAIATNEKLFF. The CDR3 nucleotides read TGTGCCAGCAGTGCCGGGACAGCCATTGCAACTAATGAAAAACTGTTTTTT. The V and J genes are TRBV9 and TRBJ1-4; 7 nucleotides line up with TRBD1. The CDR3 consists of 17 residues. In germline, CDR1 is SGDLS, CDR2 YYNGEE. With V trimmed by 5 bases and J by 0 bases, 10 bases remained unmatched.

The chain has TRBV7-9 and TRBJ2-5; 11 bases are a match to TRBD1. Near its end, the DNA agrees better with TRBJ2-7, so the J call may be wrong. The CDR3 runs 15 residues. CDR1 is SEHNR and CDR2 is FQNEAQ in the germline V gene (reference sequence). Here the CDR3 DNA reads TGTGCCAGCAGCCGTGGACAGGGGGCGAACTACGAGCAGTACTTC. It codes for CASSRGQGANYEQYF.

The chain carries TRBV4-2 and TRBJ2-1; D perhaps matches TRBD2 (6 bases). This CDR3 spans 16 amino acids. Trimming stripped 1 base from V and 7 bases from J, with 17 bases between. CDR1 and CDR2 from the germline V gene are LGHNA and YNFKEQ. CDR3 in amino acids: CASSQGRGLVLNEQFF. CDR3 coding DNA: TGTGCCAGCAGCCAAGGGCGGGGCCTCGTTTTGAATGAGCAGTTCTTC.

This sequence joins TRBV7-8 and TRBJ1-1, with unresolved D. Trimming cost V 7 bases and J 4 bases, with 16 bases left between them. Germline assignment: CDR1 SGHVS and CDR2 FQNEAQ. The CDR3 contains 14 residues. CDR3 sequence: CASIPEAGFTEAFF. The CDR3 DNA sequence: TGTGCCAGCATCCCCGAGGCGGGGTTCACTGAAGCTTTCTTT. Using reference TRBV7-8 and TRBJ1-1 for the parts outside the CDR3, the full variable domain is GAGVSQSPRYKVAKRGQDVALRCDPISGHVSLFWYQQALGQGPEFLTYFQNEAQLDKSGLPSDRFFAERPEGSVSTLKIQRTQQEDSAVYLCASIPEAGFTEAFFGQGTRLTVV.

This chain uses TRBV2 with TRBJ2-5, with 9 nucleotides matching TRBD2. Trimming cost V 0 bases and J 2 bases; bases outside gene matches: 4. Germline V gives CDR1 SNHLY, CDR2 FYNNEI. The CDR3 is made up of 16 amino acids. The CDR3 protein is CASSEAGLADQETQYF. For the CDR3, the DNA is TGTGCCAGCAGTGAAGCGGGACTAGCAGATCAAGAGACCCAGTACTTC.

The CDR3 sequence is CASSPPQGGNEAFF. The CDR3 DNA reads TGTGCCAGCAGCCCACCACAGGGGGGGAATGAAGCTTTCTTT. The V gene is TRBV7-9, the J gene TRBJ1-1, with 8 bases fitting TRBD1. The CDR3 consists of 14 residues. CDR1 SEHNR and CDR2 FQNEAQ come from the germline V gene (reference sequence). The J segment lost 7 bases and the V segment lost 5 bases, leaving 9 bases of the junction unmatched.